This TCR beta chain originates from a study of blood T cells in healthy people across ages (dated by TCRdb to the mid-2010s). Broadly, across the study: In model experiments, roughly one uniquely barcoded TCR beta cDNA molecule per two T cells was captured by template switching. Using deep sequencing normalized with unique cDNA molecular identifiers, the study measured how TCR beta repertoire diversity changes with age. To avoid experimental bias, donors of different ages were distributed randomly across sequencing lanes. For two donors (one aged 18 to 30 and one aged 80 or older), the study analyzed two additional independent replicas of 1 million unique cDNA reads from the same blood draw. The donors were split into four age groups: young (average 16 years), middle-aged (39), aged (more than 55) and long-lived (roughly 88). Broader findings and caveats from the paper: Total diversity estimates from one million sequenced T cells were considered lower bounds and underestimates. Since profiling was done on bulk unsorted PBMCs, naive and antigen-experienced compartments could not be conclusively compared. The percentage of naive T cells measured by flow cytometry correlated strongly with observed TCR beta diversity. Donor CMV infection status was unknown, potentially confounding age-related changes in expanded clonotypes. Observed TCR beta diversity per million T cells fell roughly linearly with age, and a significant reduction was already apparent by age around 40. Compared with the aged group, the long-lived group had more naive CD4+ T cells, fewer expanded clones and increased TCR diversity, suggesting age selection.

Including cysteine and phenylalanine, the CDR3 has 13 amino acids. The DNA shown is the 39-base CDR3, in frame from base 1. According to the germline V gene, CDR1 reads SGHRS and CDR2 reads YFSETQ. The library was generated by 5' RACE. The second PCR ran for about 6 to 12 cycles and used a J-beta primer mix along with a sample-barcoded 5' primer. A template-switch 5' adaptor carrying 12 random nucleotides introduced a unique molecular identifier onto each TCR beta cDNA molecule. Each sample yielded at least 2.5 million CDR3-containing paired-end reads. First-strand cDNA was synthesized from all RNA with the Mint cDNA synthesis kit, primed by a TRBC-specific oligonucleotide. Following uracil-DNA glycosylase treatment, a first 18-cycle PCR with universal primers M1SS and BC2_uni_R was performed on all cDNA. On the study's bioinformatics: For normalization, 1 million high-quality reads were randomly selected from each sample, with every read carrying a distinct molecular identifier. Instead of being binned into consensus sequences, reads with shared molecular identifiers were discarded. MiTCR, with a Q25 quality threshold and the strictest error-elimination algorithm, was used for CDR3 identification, clonotype clustering and error correction. A nonparametric unseen species model with Euler transformation was used to estimate lower-bound total TCR beta diversity. The public reads were reprocessed in TCRdb via fastp at Q25 and MiXCR, keeping in-frame beta chains. Identical CDR3 proteins give one entry, which carries the most common genes and DNA. TCRdb assigned the V and J calls; the authors' analysis was not used. The sample records 1.5 million to 2 million distinct CDR3 sequences, about 39% of which are singletons. The ten largest clones add up to under 30% of the sample.

Systemically healthy Caucasian individuals from Russia, some 38 in total and aged roughly 6 to 100 years, were included as donors. Approximately 9 milliliters of peripheral blood were collected from each donor into EDTA-treated Vacutainer tubes. Ficoll-Paque density-gradient centrifugation was used to isolate PBMCs, with at least 6.5 million per sample. Total RNA was extracted from PBMCs with Trizol reagent, with at least 5 micrograms obtained per sample. Naive CD45RAhigh/CD27high T cell percentages were measured by flow cytometry on a PBMC aliquot from every donor. This clonotype was picked up a small number of times. No antigen is known for it. Germline is not matched at one junction end, which may reflect a read error.

The sample was blood. The chain is encoded by TRBV5-1 joined to TRBJ2-5; no D segment can be confidently identified. The TCR was taken from a human donor in good health. The CDR3 sequence is CASSLDIQETQYF. In nucleotides, the sequence is TGTGCCAGCAGTTTAGACATCCAAGAGACCCAGTACTTC.